The 26 T cell receptor beta chains below were found in one sample sequenced in a study of blood T cell repertoires in COVID-19. TCRdb's copy holds only in-frame clones and misses some; the assay was immunoSEQ multiplex PCR. The data show 150,000 or so clones, 75% to 85% seen once. Sequenced material: peripheral blood. These receptor sequences come from a woman aged 70-85 years with COVID-19, enrolled during active disease.

The chain uses TRBV3-1 (or the pseudogene TRBV3-2) and TRBJ1-4; TRBD1 agrees at 7 bases. Germline V gene lookup returns CDR1 LGHDT and CDR2 YNNKEL (reference sequence). This CDR3 contains 17 residues. Trimming at V came to 1 base and at J to 8 bases, leaving 13 bases not matched to a gene. CDR3: CASSQASGGRPWEKLFF. The CDR3, as DNA: TGTGCCAGCAGCCAAGCCTCAGGGGGGCGGCCTTGGGAAAAACTGTTTTTT.

This clone was picked up one time. Other DNA sequences from this sample encode an identical CDR3 as well. The J gene is TRBJ1-1, the V gene TRBV29-1; D remains ambiguous. Germline CDR1 and CDR2: SQVTM and ANQGSEA. This CDR3 contains 10 residues. Deletions cut 4 bases from V and 4 bases from J, with 4 bases between. This CDR3 reads CSVGGTEAFF. CDR3 sequence (DNA): TGCAGCGTTGGCGGCACTGAAGCTTTCTTT. The variable domain in full, with the rest retrieved from reference TRBV29-1 and TRBJ1-1, is SAVISQKPSRDICQRGTSLTIQCQVDSQVTMMFWYRQQPGQSLTLIATANQGSEATYESGFVIDKFPISRPNLTFSTLTVSNMSPEDSSIYLCSVGGTEAFFGQGTRLTVV.

The CDR3 coding sequence is TGTGCCAGCAGTCCCCCAGGGGTCCGGACCGGTTACGAGCAGTACTTC. Protein sequence: CASSPPGVRTGYEQYF. This chain links TRBV3-1 (or the pseudogene TRBV3-2) with TRBJ2-7, with D perhaps TRBD1 (6 bases). The V end lost 6 bases, the J end lost 4 bases, and 22 bases lay between the germline ends. Germline-derived CDR1 and CDR2 are LGHDT and YNNKEL (reference sequence). The CDR3 covers 16 residues.

The rearrangement uses TRBV30 and TRBJ1-2; TRBD1 might be the D (6 bases). The germline V gene encodes CDR1 GTSNPN and CDR2 SVGIG (reference sequence). The CDR3 length is 15 residues. V lost 4 bases and J lost 2, with 17 bases in between. CDR3 amino acids: CAWILPGHNNYGYTF. DNA for the CDR3: TGTGCCTGGATATTACCGGGACACAACAACTATGGCTACACCTTC.

This chain joins TRBV9 and TRBJ1-1; D possibly corresponds to TRBD1 (5 bases). CDR1 is SGDLS, CDR2 YYNGEE, per germline. This CDR3 comprises 17 residues. The V gene lost 0 bases and the J gene lost 0 bases, with 15 bases spanning the gap. CDR3: CASSVDGPGGMNTEAFF. In DNA form, the CDR3 reads TGTGCCAGCAGCGTAGATGGGCCCGGGGGTATGAACACTGAAGCTTTCTTT.

The V gene is TRBV10-1, the J gene TRBJ1-1, with D perhaps matching TRBD1 (5 bases). Germline-derived CDR1 and CDR2 are WNHNN and SYGVQD (reference sequence). The CDR3 has 13 residues. Trimming stripped 7 bases from V and 3 bases from J, with 12 bases between. The DNA for the CDR3 is TGCGCCAGCACCGTCCCGGGGGACACTGAAGCTTTCTTT. It is translated as CASTVPGDTEAFF.

The chain carries TRBV3-1 (or the pseudogene TRBV3-2) and TRBJ2-7; 7 bases align to TRBD2. This CDR3 is built from 14 residues. The V segment lost 5 bases and the J segment 0 bases; nucleotides outside the gene matches: 4. In germline, CDR1 is LGHDT, CDR2 YNNKEL (reference sequence). The CDR3 loop is CASSSRTSSYEQYF. Here the CDR3 DNA reads TGTGCCAGCAGCTCGCGGACTAGCTCCTACGAGCAGTACTTC.

The gene calls are TRBV10-3 and TRBJ1-1; D is uncertain. CDR1 and CDR2 (germline): ENHRY, SYGVKD. The CDR3 is made up of 13 amino acids. V lost 7 bases, J lost 4 bases, and 13 bases lay in between. This CDR3 is CAIKVGMVTEAFF. The CDR3 bases are TGTGCCATCAAGGTCGGGATGGTCACTGAAGCTTTCTTT.

CDR3 amino acids: CASSPDGDHEKLFF. The CDR3 bases are TGTGCCAGCAGCCCCGACGGGGATCATGAAAAACTGTTTTTT. J is TRBJ1-4 and V is TRBV7-9; no firm D call. V was clipped by 5 bases and J by 6 bases, with 13 bases between them. This CDR3 region has 14 residues. Per the germline V gene, CDR1 is SEHNR and CDR2 is FQNEAQ (reference sequence).

The gene calls are TRBV5-1 and TRBJ1-2; 7 bases are a match to TRBD1. Germline trimming cut 0 bases from V and 0 bases from J; bases unmatched to any gene: 8. Germline CDR1 and CDR2: SGHRS and YFSETQ. The CDR3 runs to 17 residues. The CDR3 DNA is TGCGCCAGCAGCTTGGTGGGTCCGGGACAGACTAACTATGGCTACACCTTC. Encoded protein: CASSLVGPGQTNYGYTF. The variable domain in full, with the rest retrieved from reference TRBV5-1 and TRBJ1-2, is KAGVTQTPRYLIKTRGQQVTLSCSPISGHRSVSWYQQTPGQGLQFLFEYFSETQRNKGNFPGRFSGRQFSNSRSEMNVSTLELGDSALYLCASSLVGPGQTNYGYTFGSGTRLTVV.

The rearrangement links TRBV6-2 or TRBV6-3 to TRBJ2-1; 12 bases are shared with TRBD2. This CDR3 comprises 20 residues. V was pared by 4 bases and J by 3 bases, with 16 bases of the junction left unmatched. The germline CDR1 and CDR2 sequences are MNHEY and SVGEGT. The CDR3 here is CASSSQTSGGPLGNYNEQFF. In DNA, the CDR3 is TGTGCCAGCAGTTCCCAGACTAGCGGGGGCCCACTCGGAAACTACAATGAGCAGTTCTTC.

This clone was detected only once. The chain couples TRBV19 to TRBJ1-6; D perhaps matches TRBD1 (5 bases). Trimming stripped 4 bases from V and 7 bases from J, with 17 bases between. Looked up from germline, CDR1 is LNHDA and CDR2 is SQIVND (reference sequence). This CDR3 is built from 16 residues. The CDR3, as DNA: TGTGCCAGTAGTACCGAGGGACGGGGGAGAAATTCACCCCTCCACTTT. Protein: CASSTEGRGRNSPLHF.

The V gene is TRBV7-2, the J gene TRBJ2-5; perhaps TRBD1 as D (5 bases). The CDR3 is made up of 13 amino acids. Between the trimmed V and J ends, which lost 6 bases and 4 bases, there was a span of 12 bases. CDR1 is SGHTA, CDR2 FQGNSA, per germline. CDR3 nucleotide sequence: TGTGCCAGCAGTCCAGGGTTTAGAGAGACCCAGTACTTC. This translates into CASSPGFRETQYF.

This clone was observed a handful of times. The rearrangement joins TRBV6-2 or TRBV6-3 to TRBJ1-1; D is possibly TRBD1 (5 bases). Trimming took 4 bases from V and 4 from J, leaving 13 bases between them. This CDR3 is 14 amino acids long. Germline CDR1 and CDR2: MNHEY and SVGEGT. The CDR3 loop is CASSSTGYSTEAFF. CDR3 in DNA: TGTGCCAGCAGTTCTACAGGTTACAGCACTGAAGCTTTCTTT.

The chain couples TRBV7-6 to TRBJ2-6, with D maybe TRBD2 (6 bases). The ends were cut back, 4 bases at V and 0 bases at J, with 13 bases in the middle. Germline loops: CDR1 SGHVS, CDR2 FNYEAQ. This CDR3 has 17 residues. CDR3 in amino acids: CASSSRPGSSGANVLTF. The CDR3, as DNA: TGTGCCAGCAGCTCCCGCCCCGGGAGCTCTGGGGCCAACGTCCTGACTTTC.

Concerning this clone itself: An end of the junction differs from the germline gene, which may be a read error. The V gene is TRBV7-2, the J gene TRBJ1-3; D uncertain. Per the germline V gene, CDR1 is SGHTA and CDR2 is FQGNSA. This CDR3 has 18 amino acids. The CDR3 sequence is CASSSLTMLSFSRNTIYF. CDR3 sequence (DNA): TGTGCCAGCAGCTCCCTTACTATGTTAAGTTTCTCTCGAAACACCATATATTTT.

The V and J genes are TRBV6-5 and TRBJ2-2; 7 bases are shared with TRBD1. V was clipped by 6 bases and J by 5 bases; unmatched bases: 9. This CDR3 is 15 amino acids long. The germline V gene has CDR1 MNHEY and CDR2 SVGAGI. Written as DNA, the CDR3 is TGTGCCAGCAGGCGTCCCGGGACAGAGACCGGGGAGCTGTTTTTT. Protein: CASRRPGTETGELFF.

The rearrangement joins TRBV5-4 to TRBJ1-2; 10 bases are a match to TRBD1. The CDR3 spans 14 residues. The V and J ends lost 4 bases and 4 bases, in that order; junction bases with no gene match: 4. Germline V lookup: CDR1 SGHNT, CDR2 YYREEE (reference sequence). CDR3 DNA sequence: TGTGCCAGCAGCATGACAGGGGGCGGCTATGGCTACACCTTC. It codes for CASSMTGGGYGYTF.

To note about this clone: One end of the junction fails to match germline, which may point to a read error. The J gene is TRBJ1-6, the V gene TRBV3-1 (or the pseudogene TRBV3-2); D is ambiguous. The CDR3 contains 14 residues. The germline V gene encodes CDR1 LGHDT and CDR2 YNNKEL (reference sequence). The CDR3 loop reads CASSLYSLDSPLYF. Here the CDR3 DNA reads TGTGCCAGCAGCCTCTACAGCTTGGATTCACCCCTCTACTTT.

The chain recombines TRBV2 with TRBJ2-3; 16 bases match TRBD2. CDR1 and CDR2 from the germline V gene are SNHLY and FYNNEI. This CDR3 contains 17 residues. V shed 6 bases and J 4 bases; nucleotides not matched to a gene: 7. DNA for the CDR3: TGTGCCAGCAGGCTACCGGGACTAGCGGGGGGGCCAGATACGCAGTATTTT. Translation gives CASRLPGLAGGPDTQYF.

This sequence joins TRBV5-1 and TRBJ2-1; 8 nucleotides align to TRBD1. Looked up from germline, CDR1 is SGHRS and CDR2 is YFSETQ. The CDR3 totals 14 residues. The V gene end was trimmed by 3 bases and the J gene end by 4 bases; junction bases not matched to a gene: 3. The DNA of the CDR3 is TGCGCCAGCAGCTCAGGACAGGGATACAATGAGCAGTTCTTC. This translates into CASSSGQGYNEQFF.

The chain joins TRBV30 to TRBJ2-7; possibly TRBD2 for D (8 bases). This CDR3 comprises 13 residues. Trimming removed 5 bases at V and 9 bases at J, with 20 bases between. CDR1 GTSNPN and CDR2 SVGIG come from the germline V gene (reference sequence). CDR3 region: CAWDESGGTAQYF. The CDR3 DNA reads as TGTGCCTGGGATGAGTCGGGGGGGACAGCGCAGTACTTC. The entire variable domain, with the rest obtained from reference TRBV30 and TRBJ2-7, is as follows: SQTIHQWPATLVQPVGSPLSLECTVEGTSNPNLYWYRQAAGRGLQLLFYSVGIGQISSEVPQNLSASRPQDRQFILSSKKLLLSDSGFYLCAWDESGGTAQYFGPGTRLTVT.

The V call is TRBV7-9, the J call TRBJ1-6, with 8 bases lining up with TRBD1. Per the germline V gene, CDR1 is SEHNR and CDR2 is FQNEAQ (reference sequence). V shed 7 bases, J shed 0 bases, and the junction held 11 bases outside the gene matches. The length of the CDR3 is 18 residues. The CDR3: CASTSRTGRSSYNSPLHF. CDR3 nucleotides: TGTGCCAGCACCTCGCGGACAGGGAGGAGCTCCTATAATTCACCCCTCCACTTT.

The chain couples TRBV24-1 to TRBJ1-1; the match to TRBD1 covers 7 bases. Trimming removed 3 bases from V and 3 bases from J; junction bases left unmatched: 3. CDR3 length: 14 residues. From germline, CDR1 is KGHDR and CDR2 SFDVKD. The CDR3 DNA follows: TGTGCCACCAGTGATCCCGACAGGGACACTGAAGCTTTCTTT. Protein: CATSDPDRDTEAFF.

V usage is TRBV4-2 and J usage is TRBJ1-2; 8 positions match TRBD1. This CDR3 has 16 amino acids. J gave up 8 bases and V 4 bases, and 15 bases lay outside the gene matches. Looked up from germline, CDR1 is LGHNA and CDR2 is YNFKEQ. For the CDR3, the DNA is TGTGCCAGCAGCCCCAAGATAACAGGGGGAAGGAAGGGCTACACCTTC. This translates into CASSPKITGGRKGYTF.

V gene TRBV6-2 or TRBV6-3 combines with J gene TRBJ1-5, with TRBD1 identical over 7 bases. The trim removed 5 bases at V and 0 bases at J, leaving 1 base unmatched. The CDR3 contains 14 residues. Germline V gene lookup returns CDR1 MNHEY and CDR2 SVGEGT. CDR3 in amino acids: CASSTGVSNQPQHF. CDR3 DNA sequence: TGTGCCAGCAGTACAGGGGTTAGCAATCAGCCCCAGCATTTT.